The rows below give T cell receptor beta chains drawn from one sample of a study of cytomegalovirus exposure and HLA in healthy donors. TCRdb keeps only in-frame clones here, not all; method: immunoSEQ multiplex PCR. The repertoire holds some 140,000 clones, 66% seen once, with approximately 1.6% in the top ten. Sequences were obtained from PBMCs. Receptor source: a human donor in good health. The conserved cysteine and the conserved F or W are not part of the CDR3 here.

J gene: TRBJ2-3; V gene: TRBV6-5; CDR3 protein: ASSYAAEYTQY
J gene: TRBJ2-3; V gene: TRBV7-9; CDR3 protein: ASSLLAGEDTQY
J gene: TRBJ2-1; V gene: TRBV5-1; CDR3 protein: ASSLGQGYHNEQF
J gene: TRBJ2-7; V gene: TRBV28; CDR3 protein: ASSLVRATREQY
J gene: TRBJ2-6; V gene: TRBV13; CDR3 protein: ASSLGPWRRVSGANVLT
J gene: TRBJ2-1; V gene: TRBV9; CDR3 protein: ASSEDFDNEQF
J gene: TRBJ2-7; V gene: TRBV2; CDR3 protein: ASGETSGRREQY
J gene: TRBJ1-5; V gene: TRBV27; CDR3 protein: ASSLVGTGDPQH
J gene: TRBJ1-1; V gene: TRBV19; CDR3 protein: ASSISTQEAF
J gene: TRBJ1-2; V gene: TRBV28; CDR3 protein: ASSPGLNYGYT
J gene: TRBJ2-1; V gene: TRBV11-2; CDR3 protein: ASSLDGLAGGHEQF
J gene: TRBJ1-6; V gene: TRBV7-2; CDR3 protein: ASSFDRGNSPLH
J gene: TRBJ1-5; V gene: TRBV6-5; CDR3 protein: ATRSPGQGNQPQH
J gene: TRBJ1-4; V gene: TRBV6-1; CDR3 protein: ASITGSPNEKLF
J gene: TRBJ1-5; V gene: TRBV15; CDR3 protein: ATSRDRGVNQPQH
J gene: TRBJ1-4; V gene: TRBV7-9; CDR3 protein: ASSLSYEKLF
J gene: TRBJ1-5; V gene: TRBV11-2; CDR3 protein: ASSLDGQSNQPQH
J gene: TRBJ1-1; V gene: TRBV5-1; CDR3 protein: ASSLDRNTEAF
J gene: TRBJ1-1; V gene: TRBV27; CDR3 protein: ASSLWGAGEAF
J gene: TRBJ2-2; V gene: TRBV27; CDR3 protein: ASSFSPDRGGGGELF
J gene: TRBJ2-5; V gene: TRBV5-1; CDR3 protein: ASSLGTSGIETQY
J gene: TRBJ2-5; V gene: TRBV6-5; CDR3 protein: ASSYFSGRGQETQY
J gene: TRBJ2-1; V gene: TRBV19; CDR3 protein: ASSLQGWVNEQF
J gene: TRBJ2-3; V gene: TRBV7-8; CDR3 protein: ASSPRTSGNPGG
J gene: TRBJ2-5; V gene: TRBV28; CDR3 protein: ASSFFGWQETQY
J gene: TRBJ2-1; V gene: TRBV28; CDR3 protein: ASSVQAGTAGTSFYEQF
J gene: TRBJ2-3; V gene: TRBV7-9; CDR3 protein: ASSFLGWDTQY
J gene: TRBJ2-2; V gene: TRBV7-8; CDR3 protein: ASPGRAGAGELF
J gene: TRBJ2-3; V gene: TRBV6-5; CDR3 protein: ASSLAGVSDTQY
J gene: TRBJ2-5; V gene: TRBV6-7; CDR3 protein: ASSYPTSPGGRSKETQY
J gene: TRBJ1-5; V gene: TRBV6-6; CDR3 protein: ASIPGQNQPQH
J gene: TRBJ1-4; V gene: TRBV6-1; CDR3 protein: ASTTGDFTNEKLF
J gene: TRBJ1-5; V gene: TRBV6-1; CDR3 protein: ASSRGTAYQPQH
J gene: TRBJ2-5; V gene: TRBV29-1; CDR3 protein: SVVRGGGETQY
J gene: TRBJ2-3; V gene: TRBV7-3; CDR3 protein: ASSLERGRYTQY
J gene: TRBJ2-7; V gene: TRBV29-1; CDR3 protein: SVEGQSYEQY
J gene: TRBJ1-3; V gene: TRBV5-8; CDR3 protein: ASSDRSSGNTIY
J gene: TRBJ2-7; V gene: TRBV4-1; CDR3 protein: ASSLGQGGYEQY
J gene: TRBJ1-2; V gene: TRBV9; CDR3 protein: ASSVAPLANYGYT
J gene: TRBJ2-7; V gene: TRBV19; CDR3 protein: ASSSRTSGRAKGYEQY
J gene: TRBJ2-1; V gene: TRBV19; CDR3 protein: ASSPRTSGRTPYNEQF
J gene: TRBJ2-1; V gene: TRBV11-2; CDR3 protein: ASSLGAGGVEQF
J gene: TRBJ2-1; V gene: TRBV27; CDR3 protein: ASSPLAGNFNEQF
J gene: TRBJ2-3; V gene: TRBV19; CDR3 protein: ASKYGRESTDTQY
J gene: TRBJ2-1; V gene: TRBV29-1; CDR3 protein: SVEGSGGYNEQF
J gene: TRBJ1-2; V gene: TRBV18; CDR3 protein: ASSEQRDGYT
J gene: TRBJ2-1; V gene: TRBV18; CDR3 protein: ASSPGQGVDEQF
J gene: TRBJ2-1; V gene: TRBV28; CDR3 protein: ASSLSASRYEQF